This passage covers 12 T cell receptor beta chains from one sample sequenced in a study of T cell changes during pregnancy in multiple sclerosis. Libraries were prepared by immunoSEQ multiplex PCR; TCRdb keeps only in-frame clonotypes and omits some of them. This repertoire shows some 77,000 clones, around nine tenths found once; its top ten account for about 0.22%. Material: CD4+ T cells from peripheral blood mononuclear cells, obtained before pregnancy. The receptors stem from a female donor with multiple sclerosis, enrolled in a pregnancy study.

This clone was observed a single time. The CDR3 loop reads CASSGGLKDRQGYTF. As DNA, the CDR3 is TGCGCCAGCAGCGGTGGCCTTAAGGACAGGCAGGGCTACACCTTC. J is TRBJ1-2 and V is TRBV5-1; 7 bases align to TRBD1. This CDR3 spans 15 amino acids. The germline gives CDR1 SGHRS, CDR2 YFSETQ. The trim removed 4 bases at V and 8 bases at J, leaving 14 bases unmatched.

V and J are TRBV14 and TRBJ1-1, with unresolved D. Germline V lookup: CDR1 SGHDN, CDR2 FVKESK. V dropped 4 bases and J dropped 5 bases, with 11 bases sitting between them. CDR3 size: 13 residues. The CDR3 coding sequence is TGTGCCAGCAGCCCCCGTCTCGGTACTGAAGCTTTCTTT. As protein: CASSPRLGTEAFF.

The chain combines TRBV6-5 with TRBJ1-2; maybe TRBD1 (5 bases). The germline CDR1 and CDR2 sequences are MNHEY and SVGAGI. The V and J ends lost 2 bases and 4 bases respectively, with 14 bases between them. CDR3 size: 15 residues. CDR3 DNA sequence: TGTGCCAGCAGTTACGCGGGGGTTGGCTCCTATGGCTACACCTTC. Its protein is CASSYAGVGSYGYTF.

V is TRBV15 and J is TRBJ1-2, with TRBD1 matching 7 bases. Germline V gene data show CDR1 as LNHNV and CDR2 as YYDKDF (reference sequence). V shed 4 bases and J 3 bases; nucleotides not matched to a gene: 8. There are 15 residues in the CDR3. This CDR3 reads CATSKRKGADYGYTF. In nucleotides, the CDR3 is TGTGCCACCAGCAAAAGAAAGGGGGCGGACTATGGCTACACCTTC.

The chain has TRBV6-5 and TRBJ2-7; 8 nucleotides match TRBD2. CDR3 length: 15 residues. The V gene's germline CDR1 is MNHEY and CDR2 SVGAGI. The V gene end was trimmed by 6 bases and the J gene end by 1 base; junction bases not matched to a gene: 8. CDR3 sequence: CASRPLAGGSYEQYF. CDR3 sequence (DNA): TGTGCCAGCAGGCCTCTTGCGGGAGGTTCCTACGAGCAGTACTTC.

V gene TRBV7-3 combines with J gene TRBJ2-2; the D gene is possibly TRBD1 (7 bases). The CDR3 spans 16 residues. CDR1 SGHTA and CDR2 FQGTGA come from the germline V gene. The germline V and J ends were trimmed by 5 bases and 4 bases, with 17 bases remaining between them. In DNA, the CDR3 is TGTGCCAGCAGCACACACGCAGGGGGGATCACCGGGGAGCTGTTTTTT. Translated, it gives CASSTHAGGITGELFF.

This sequence joins TRBV7-9 and TRBJ2-2, with 8 bases that match TRBD2. Germline values: CDR1 SEHNR, CDR2 FQNEAQ (reference sequence). V trimming: 1 base; J trimming: 3 bases; junction bases outside the gene matches: 13. The CDR3 length is 19 residues. CDR3 amino acids: CASSLVSRPSGPYTGELFF. The CDR3 nucleotides read TGTGCCAGCAGCTTAGTGTCGCGGCCTAGCGGGCCTTACACCGGGGAGCTGTTTTTT.

The rearrangement uses TRBV11-2 and TRBJ1-1, with no clear D. Trimming shortened V by 1 base and J by 0 bases, and 9 bases separated the two germline ends. The CDR3 length is 15 residues. Germline V CDR1 and CDR2: SGHAT, FQNNGV. Here the CDR3 reads CASSLGYGMNTEAFF. The CDR3 region has the DNA TGTGCCAGCAGCTTAGGTTACGGTATGAACACTGAAGCTTTCTTT.

The chain has TRBV4-1 and TRBJ2-2; 8 bases agree with TRBD2. The V gene end was trimmed by 6 bases and the J gene end by 4 bases; junction bases not matched to a gene: 22. CDR1 is MGHRA and CDR2 is YSYEKL in the germline V gene. The length of the CDR3 is 20 residues. The CDR3 here is CASSHSGRLAWGKTTGELFF. In DNA form, the CDR3 reads TGCGCCAGCAGTCACTCCGGCCGACTAGCGTGGGGAAAAACCACCGGGGAGCTGTTTTTT.

The chain recombines TRBV7-9 with TRBJ2-5; D is perhaps TRBD1 (5 bases). V gave up 1 base and J gave up 5 bases, with 17 bases separating them. Germline V gene lookup returns CDR1 SEHNR and CDR2 FQNEAQ (reference sequence). The CDR3 sequence is 16 residues long. The CDR3, as DNA: TGTGCCAGCAGCTTAGAGGCTTTAAGGGGTTTCGAGACCCAGTACTTC. Protein: CASSLEALRGFETQYF.

The chain has TRBV5-1 and TRBJ2-5; 8 bases fit TRBD2. Unmatched junction bases numbered 15, after V lost 3 bases and J lost 2 bases. This CDR3 is 18 amino acids long. Germline CDR1 is SGHRS and CDR2 is YFSETQ. Here the CDR3 DNA reads TGCGCCAGCAGCTCCTCGGCCCTCTCCGGGGGGGAACAAGAGACCCAGTACTTC. Protein sequence: CASSSSALSGGEQETQYF.

The genes are TRBV28 and TRBJ2-5; 8 bases are a match to TRBD1. The germline V gene encodes CDR1 MDHEN and CDR2 SYDVKM. V was clipped by 6 bases and J by 5 bases; unmatched bases: 11. This CDR3 spans 15 amino acids. CDR3 region: CASRRGQDGSETQYF. In DNA form, the CDR3 reads TGTGCCAGCAGGAGGGGACAGGACGGGTCGGAGACCCAGTACTTC.